Following are 10 T cell receptor beta chains from one sample sequenced in a study of cytomegalovirus exposure and HLA in healthy donors. Sequenced by immunoSEQ multiplex PCR; TCRdb stores in-frame clones only, minus some. The sample includes some 120,000 clones, under 90% of them seen just once. Specimen: PBMCs. The receptors originated from a man aged 30 to 45 in good health and CMV-seronegative.

The gene calls are TRBV15 and TRBJ1-4, with 7 bases lining up with TRBD1. Germline V gene sequence: CDR1 LNHNV, CDR2 YYDKDF (reference sequence). The CDR3 runs 15 residues. V lost 0 bases, J lost 5 bases, and 3 bases stayed unmatched. The CDR3 loop is CATSRDRQGNEKLFF. The CDR3, as DNA: TGTGCCACCAGCAGAGACCGACAGGGCAATGAAAAACTGTTTTTT.

The V gene is TRBV5-8, the J gene TRBJ1-2, with 8 bases aligning to TRBD1. CDR1 SGHTS and CDR2 YDEGEE come from the germline V gene. The CDR3 runs to 14 residues. V gave up 6 bases and J gave up 2 bases; unmatched junction bases: 6. The CDR3 DNA reads as TGTGCCAGCAACCAGGGGGCCCCAAACTATGGCTACACCTTC. It codes for CASNQGAPNYGYTF.

The chain employs TRBV7-3 and TRBJ2-1, with a weak D call TRBD1 (5 bases). The CDR3 contains 15 residues. Trimming removed 6 bases from V and 6 bases from J, with 18 bases in between. Germline lookup yields CDR1 SGHTA and CDR2 FQGTGA. CDR3 residues: CASSPRGFDFNEQFF. The CDR3 nucleotides read TGTGCCAGCAGTCCAAGGGGCTTTGACTTCAATGAGCAGTTCTTC.

This chain links TRBV14 with TRBJ1-2, with unresolved D. V was clipped by 1 base and J by 5 bases, with 11 bases between them. The CDR3 is 14 amino acids. Germline-derived CDR1 and CDR2 are SGHDN and FVKESK. Here the CDR3 reads CASSQGWPAYGYTF. The CDR3 DNA reads as TGTGCCAGCAGCCAAGGCTGGCCAGCGTATGGCTACACCTTC.

The V call is TRBV2, the J call TRBJ1-1; TRBD1 matches 7 bases. Unmatched junction bases numbered 12, after V lost 6 bases and J lost 8 bases. Germline V gives CDR1 SNHLY, CDR2 FYNNEI. The CDR3 totals 14 residues. Here the CDR3 DNA reads TGTGCCAGCAGGGAAACCCGACAGGGCAAAGAAGCTTTCTTT. The encoded protein is CASRETRQGKEAFF.

The count of this clone is one. This sequence joins TRBV4-3 and TRBJ1-1; TRBD1 agrees at 7 bases. CDR3 length: 14 residues. Germline V CDR1 and CDR2: LGHNA, YSLEER. V lost 8 bases, J lost 8 bases, and 14 bases stayed unmatched. The CDR3 is CASRRDREVGEAFF. The CDR3 DNA follows: TGCGCCAGCCGCCGAGACAGGGAAGTAGGGGAAGCTTTCTTT.

V gene TRBV15 combines with J gene TRBJ2-1; the match to TRBD1 covers 7 bases. Looked up from germline, CDR1 is LNHNV and CDR2 is YYDKDF (reference sequence). The V and J ends lost 0 bases and 13 bases, in that order; junction bases with no gene match: 12. The CDR3 consists of 15 residues. The CDR3 reads CATSRDRRQGLSQFF. The CDR3 DNA is TGTGCCACCAGCAGAGATCGCCGACAGGGATTGTCCCAGTTCTTC. Variable domain in full (rest from reference TRBV15 and TRBJ2-1): DAMVIQNPRYQVTQFGKPVTLSCSQTLNHNVMYWYQQKSSQAPKLLFHYYDKDFNNEADTPDNFQSRRPNTSFCFLDIRSPGLGDTAMYLCATSRDRRQGLSQFFGPGTRLTVL.

This clone was seen once. This chain joins TRBV6-5 and TRBJ1-3, with no clear D. Trimming cost V 2 bases and J 2 bases, with 7 bases left between them. The CDR3 has 14 amino acids. Germline V gene data show CDR1 as MNHEY and CDR2 as SVGAGI. The CDR3 sequence: CASSYGYTGNTIYF. The CDR3 region has the DNA TGTGCCAGCAGTTACGGTTACACTGGAAACACCATATATTTT.

The chain uses TRBV21-1 and TRBJ2-1; the table calls TRBD2, which could not be checked here. TRBV21-1 represents a pseudogene. This CDR3 is 17 amino acids long. The DNA of the CDR3 is TGTGCCAGCAGCCCCTGCGGGGGGGCCACCGACTACAATGAGCAGTTCTTC. Amino acid sequence: CASSPCGGATDYNEQFF.

V is TRBV28 and J is TRBJ1-1, with TRBD1 identical over 10 bases. V lost 6 bases to trimming and J lost 6 bases; unmatched junction nucleotides: 10. This CDR3 comprises 15 residues. The V gene's germline CDR1 is MDHEN and CDR2 SYDVKM. The CDR3 spells CASSLAGQGIAEAFF. CDR3 coding DNA: TGTGCCAGCAGCCTGGCGGGACAGGGGATCGCTGAAGCTTTCTTT.